This record looks at one T cell receptor (beta chain) sequence and its context. As yet, its antigen is unknown. These data belong to a study of cytomegalovirus exposure and HLA in healthy donors. Study-level results: Researchers catalogued 164 TCR beta chains as cytomegalovirus-associated. Later analysis showed TCR association rates varying by HLA locus, highest for DRB1 and lowest for HLA-C. The classifier was said to identify cytomegalovirus status with high specificity and sensitivity.

Each of the donors was a healthy bone marrow donor. In germline, CDR1 is SGHTS, CDR2 YDEGEE. V shed 4 bases and J shed 2 bases, with 15 bases lying between them. This CDR3 contains 16 residues. The PCR was carried out with 60 Vbeta primers and 13 Jbeta primers. Sequenced by immunoSEQ multiplex PCR; TCRdb stores in-frame clones only, minus some. The sample holds about 110,000 clones, about 77% seen once. The chain is built from TRBV5-8 and TRBJ1-4, with a tentative D call TRBD1 (5 bases). The TCR sequence derives from a woman younger than 45 in good health and CMV-seropositive. Sequenced: PBMCs. CDR3 nucleotides: TGTGCCAGCAGCCGGAGAGCGACAGCGACTAATGAAAAACTGTTTTTT. Translating gives CASSRRATATNEKLFF.